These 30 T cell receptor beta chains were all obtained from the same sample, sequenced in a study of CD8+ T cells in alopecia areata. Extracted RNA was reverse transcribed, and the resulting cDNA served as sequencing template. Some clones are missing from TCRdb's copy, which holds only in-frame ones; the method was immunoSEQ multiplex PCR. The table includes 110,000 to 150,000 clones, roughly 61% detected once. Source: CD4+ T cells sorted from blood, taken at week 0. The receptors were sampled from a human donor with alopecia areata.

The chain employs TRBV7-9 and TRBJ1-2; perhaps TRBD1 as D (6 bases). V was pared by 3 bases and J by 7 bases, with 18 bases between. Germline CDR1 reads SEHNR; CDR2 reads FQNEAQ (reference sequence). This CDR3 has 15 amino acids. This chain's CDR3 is CASSFLKGENSGYTF. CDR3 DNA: TGTGCCAGCAGCTTCCTGAAGGGGGAGAATTCTGGCTACACCTTC.

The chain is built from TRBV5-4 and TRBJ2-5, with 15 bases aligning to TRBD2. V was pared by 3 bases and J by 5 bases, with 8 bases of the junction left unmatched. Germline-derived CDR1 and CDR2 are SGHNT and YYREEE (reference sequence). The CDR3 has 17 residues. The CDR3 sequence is CASSSGLAGGPEETQYF. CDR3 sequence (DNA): TGTGCCAGCAGCTCAGGACTAGCGGGGGGGCCGGAGGAGACCCAGTACTTC.

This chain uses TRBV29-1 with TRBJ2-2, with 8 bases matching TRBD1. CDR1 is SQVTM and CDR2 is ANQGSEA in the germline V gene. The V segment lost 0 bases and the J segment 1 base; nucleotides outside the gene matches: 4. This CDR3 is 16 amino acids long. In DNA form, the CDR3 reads TGCAGCGTTGAAGATCAAGGACAGGGGAACACCGGGGAGCTGTTTTTT. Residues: CSVEDQGQGNTGELFF.

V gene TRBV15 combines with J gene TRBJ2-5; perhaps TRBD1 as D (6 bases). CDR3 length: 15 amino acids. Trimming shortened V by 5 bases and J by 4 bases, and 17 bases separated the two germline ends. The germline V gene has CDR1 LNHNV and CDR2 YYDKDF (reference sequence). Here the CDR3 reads CATSSQGTIGETQYF. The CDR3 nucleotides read TGTGCCACCAGCTCACAGGGTACGATCGGAGAGACCCAGTACTTC.

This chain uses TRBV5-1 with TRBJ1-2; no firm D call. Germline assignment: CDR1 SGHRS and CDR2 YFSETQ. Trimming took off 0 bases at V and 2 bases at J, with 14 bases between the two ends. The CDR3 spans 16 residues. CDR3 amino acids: CASSLGGPLRNYGYTF. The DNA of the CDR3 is TGCGCCAGCAGCTTGGGCGGACCCCTTAGGAACTATGGCTACACCTTC. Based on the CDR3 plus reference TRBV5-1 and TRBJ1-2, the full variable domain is KAGVTQTPRYLIKTRGQQVTLSCSPISGHRSVSWYQQTPGQGLQFLFEYFSETQRNKGNFPGRFSGRQFSNSRSEMNVSTLELGDSALYLCASSLGGPLRNYGYTFGSGTRLTVV.

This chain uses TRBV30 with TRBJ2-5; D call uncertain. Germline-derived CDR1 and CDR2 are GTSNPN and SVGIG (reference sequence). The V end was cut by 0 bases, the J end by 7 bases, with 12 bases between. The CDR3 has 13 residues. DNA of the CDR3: TGTGCCTGGAGTGTATCCCTCCCGTTGACCCAGTACTTC. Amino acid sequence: CAWSVSLPLTQYF.

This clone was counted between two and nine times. The CDR3 DNA sequence: TGCGCCAGCAGCCCGGACAGGGAGGAAAAACTGTTTTTT. It translates to CASSPDREEKLFF. The V and J genes are TRBV5-1 and TRBJ1-4, with 8 bases identical to TRBD1. Germline V lookup: CDR1 SGHRS, CDR2 YFSETQ. CDR3 length: 13 amino acids. V shed 4 bases, J shed 8 bases, and the junction held 4 bases outside the gene matches. The full variable domain, completed using reference TRBV5-1 and TRBJ1-4, is KAGVTQTPRYLIKTRGQQVTLSCSPISGHRSVSWYQQTPGQGLQFLFEYFSETQRNKGNFPGRFSGRQFSNSRSEMNVSTLELGDSALYLCASSPDREEKLFFGSGTQLSVL.

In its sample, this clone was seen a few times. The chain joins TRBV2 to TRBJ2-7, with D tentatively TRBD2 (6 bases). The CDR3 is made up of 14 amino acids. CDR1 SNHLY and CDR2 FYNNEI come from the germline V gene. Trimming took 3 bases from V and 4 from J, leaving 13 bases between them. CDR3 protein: CASSDGGGGYEQYF. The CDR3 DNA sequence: TGTGCCAGCAGTGATGGGGGTGGAGGGTACGAGCAGTACTTC.

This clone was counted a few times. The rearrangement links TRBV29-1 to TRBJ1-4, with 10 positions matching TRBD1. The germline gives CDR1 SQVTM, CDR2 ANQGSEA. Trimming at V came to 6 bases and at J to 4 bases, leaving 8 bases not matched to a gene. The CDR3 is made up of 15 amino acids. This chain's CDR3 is CSVKSTGGRNEKLFF. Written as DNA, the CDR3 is TGCAGCGTAAAATCGACAGGGGGCCGTAATGAAAAACTGTTTTTT. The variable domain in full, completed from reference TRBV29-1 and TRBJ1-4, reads SAVISQKPSRDICQRGTSLTIQCQVDSQVTMMFWYRQQPGQSLTLIATANQGSEATYESGFVIDKFPISRPNLTFSTLTVSNMSPEDSSIYLCSVKSTGGRNEKLFFGSGTQLSVL.

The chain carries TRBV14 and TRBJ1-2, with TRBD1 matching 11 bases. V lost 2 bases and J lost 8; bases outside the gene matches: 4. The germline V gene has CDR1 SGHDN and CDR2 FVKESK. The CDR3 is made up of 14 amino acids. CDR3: CASSQPGQGDGYTF. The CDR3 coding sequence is TGTGCCAGCAGCCAACCGGGACAGGGGGACGGCTACACCTTC.

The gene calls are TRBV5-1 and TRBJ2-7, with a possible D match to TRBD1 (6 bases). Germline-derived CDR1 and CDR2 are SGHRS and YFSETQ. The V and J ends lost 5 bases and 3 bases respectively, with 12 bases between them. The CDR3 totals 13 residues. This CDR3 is CASRATGSYEQYF. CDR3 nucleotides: TGCGCCAGCAGAGCAACAGGGAGCTACGAGCAGTACTTC. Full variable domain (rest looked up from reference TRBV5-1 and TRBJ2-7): KAGVTQTPRYLIKTRGQQVTLSCSPISGHRSVSWYQQTPGQGLQFLFEYFSETQRNKGNFPGRFSGRQFSNSRSEMNVSTLELGDSALYLCASRATGSYEQYFGPGTRLTVT.

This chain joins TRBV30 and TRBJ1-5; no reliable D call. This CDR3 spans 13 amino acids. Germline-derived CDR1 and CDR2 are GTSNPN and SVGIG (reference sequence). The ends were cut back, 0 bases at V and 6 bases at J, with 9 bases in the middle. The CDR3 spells CAWSVRESQPQHF. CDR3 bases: TGTGCCTGGAGTGTACGTGAGAGTCAGCCCCAGCATTTT. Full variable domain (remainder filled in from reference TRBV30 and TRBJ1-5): SQTIHQWPATLVQPVGSPLSLECTVEGTSNPNLYWYRQAAGRGLQLLFYSVGIGQISSEVPQNLSASRPQDRQFILSSKKLLLSDSGFYLCAWSVRESQPQHFGDGTRLSIL.

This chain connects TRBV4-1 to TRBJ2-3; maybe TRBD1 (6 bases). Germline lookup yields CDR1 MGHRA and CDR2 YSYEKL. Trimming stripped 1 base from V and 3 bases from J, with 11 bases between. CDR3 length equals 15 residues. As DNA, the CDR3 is TGCGCCAGCAGCCAAGTGGGGGCCTATACAGATACGCAGTATTTT. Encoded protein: CASSQVGAYTDTQYF.

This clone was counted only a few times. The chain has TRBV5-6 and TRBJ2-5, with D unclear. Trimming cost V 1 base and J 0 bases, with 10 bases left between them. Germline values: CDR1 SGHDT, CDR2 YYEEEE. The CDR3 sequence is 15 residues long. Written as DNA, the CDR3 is TGTGCCAGCAGCTTGATTAGACTCGACCAAGAGACCCAGTACTTC. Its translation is CASSLIRLDQETQYF.

CDR3 protein: CASGGENYGYTF. DNA for the CDR3: TGTGCCAGCGGAGGGGAAAACTATGGCTACACCTTC. J is TRBJ1-2 and V is TRBV2; perhaps TRBD1 as D (5 bases). The V gene's germline CDR1 is SNHLY and CDR2 FYNNEI. Trimming took off 8 bases at V and 2 bases at J, with 9 bases between the two ends. This CDR3 region has 12 residues.

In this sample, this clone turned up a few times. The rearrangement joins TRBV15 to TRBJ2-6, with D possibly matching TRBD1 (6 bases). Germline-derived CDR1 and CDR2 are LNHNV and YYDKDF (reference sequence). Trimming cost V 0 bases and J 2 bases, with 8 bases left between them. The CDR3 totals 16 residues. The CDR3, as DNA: TGTGCCACCAGCAGAGATCGGACAGCTGGGGCCAACGTCCTGACTTTC. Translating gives CATSRDRTAGANVLTF.

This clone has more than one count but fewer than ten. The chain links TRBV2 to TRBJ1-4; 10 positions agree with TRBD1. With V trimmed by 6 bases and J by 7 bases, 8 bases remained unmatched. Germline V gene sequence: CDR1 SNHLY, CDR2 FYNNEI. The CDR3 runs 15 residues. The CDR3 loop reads CASSQSTGGGEKLFF. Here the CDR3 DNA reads TGTGCCAGCAGCCAATCGACAGGGGGCGGTGAAAAACTGTTTTTT.

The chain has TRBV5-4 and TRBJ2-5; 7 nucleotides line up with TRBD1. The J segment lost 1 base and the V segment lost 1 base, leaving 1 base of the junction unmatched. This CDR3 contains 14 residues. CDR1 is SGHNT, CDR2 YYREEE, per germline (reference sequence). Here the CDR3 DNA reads TGTGCCAGCAGCTTGAAGGGGGCCCAAGAGACCCAGTACTTC. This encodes CASSLKGAQETQYF.

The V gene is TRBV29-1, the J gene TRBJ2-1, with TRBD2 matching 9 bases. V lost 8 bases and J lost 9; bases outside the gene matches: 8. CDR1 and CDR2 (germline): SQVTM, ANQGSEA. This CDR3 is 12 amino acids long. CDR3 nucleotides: TGCAGCTCTGCGGGGGGGCACGGTGAGCAGTTCTTC. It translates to CSSAGGHGEQFF.

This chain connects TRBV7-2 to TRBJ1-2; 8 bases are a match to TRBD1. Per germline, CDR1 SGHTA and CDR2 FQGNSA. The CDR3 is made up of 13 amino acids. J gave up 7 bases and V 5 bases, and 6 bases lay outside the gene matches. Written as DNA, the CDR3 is TGTGCCAGCAGCACCGACAGGGGTGGTGGCTACACCTTC. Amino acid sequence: CASSTDRGGGYTF.

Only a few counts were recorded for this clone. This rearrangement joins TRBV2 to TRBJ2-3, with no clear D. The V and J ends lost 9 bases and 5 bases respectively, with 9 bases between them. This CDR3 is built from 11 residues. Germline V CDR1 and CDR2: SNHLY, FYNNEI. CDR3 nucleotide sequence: TGTGCCAGACGAATTGGAGATACGCAGTATTTT. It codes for CARRIGDTQYF.

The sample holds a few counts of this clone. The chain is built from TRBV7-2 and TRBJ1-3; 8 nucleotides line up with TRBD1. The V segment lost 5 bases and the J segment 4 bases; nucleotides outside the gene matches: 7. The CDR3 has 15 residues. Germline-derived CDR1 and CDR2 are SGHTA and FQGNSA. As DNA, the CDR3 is TGTGCCAGCAGCCGTCAGGGGGCGCCAGGAAACACCATATATTTT. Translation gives CASSRQGAPGNTIYF.

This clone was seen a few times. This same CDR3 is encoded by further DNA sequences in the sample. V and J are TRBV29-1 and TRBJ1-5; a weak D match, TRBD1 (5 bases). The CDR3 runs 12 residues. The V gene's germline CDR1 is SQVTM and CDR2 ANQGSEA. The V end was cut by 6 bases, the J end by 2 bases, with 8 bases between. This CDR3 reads CSVGQGNQPQHF. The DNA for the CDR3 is TGCAGCGTGGGGCAGGGCAATCAGCCCCAGCATTTT. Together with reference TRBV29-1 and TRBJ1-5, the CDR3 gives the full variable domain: SAVISQKPSRDICQRGTSLTIQCQVDSQVTMMFWYRQQPGQSLTLIATANQGSEATYESGFVIDKFPISRPNLTFSTLTVSNMSPEDSSIYLCSVGQGNQPQHFGDGTRLSIL.

CDR3 nucleotides: TGCAGTGCTGTAAACGAAGATACGCAGTATTTT. Translating gives CSAVNEDTQYF. The rearrangement links TRBV20-1 to TRBJ2-3; D not resolved. V was clipped by 5 bases and J by 5 bases, with 8 bases between them. This CDR3 spans 11 amino acids. The germline V gene encodes CDR1 DFQATT and CDR2 SNEGSKA (reference sequence).

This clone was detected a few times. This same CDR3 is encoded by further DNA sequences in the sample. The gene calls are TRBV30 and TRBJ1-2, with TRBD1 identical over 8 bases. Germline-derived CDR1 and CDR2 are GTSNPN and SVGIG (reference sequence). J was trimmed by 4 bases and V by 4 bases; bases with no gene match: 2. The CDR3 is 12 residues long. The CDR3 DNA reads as TGTGCCTGGACAGGGGGCGGCTATGGCTACACCTTC. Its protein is CAWTGGGYGYTF.

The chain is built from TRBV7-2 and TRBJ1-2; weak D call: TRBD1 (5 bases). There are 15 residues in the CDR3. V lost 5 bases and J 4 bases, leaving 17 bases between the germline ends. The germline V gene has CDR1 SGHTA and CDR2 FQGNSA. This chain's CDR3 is CASSRVGAGTYGYTF. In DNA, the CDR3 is TGTGCCAGCAGCCGAGTCGGCGCCGGGACCTATGGCTACACCTTC.

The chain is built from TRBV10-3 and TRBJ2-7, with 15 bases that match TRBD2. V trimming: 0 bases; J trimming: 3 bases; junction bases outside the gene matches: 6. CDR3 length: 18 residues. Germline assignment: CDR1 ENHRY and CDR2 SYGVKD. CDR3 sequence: CAISESSGLAGGLYEQYF. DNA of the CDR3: TGTGCCATCAGTGAGTCTAGTGGACTAGCGGGGGGGCTCTACGAGCAGTACTTC.

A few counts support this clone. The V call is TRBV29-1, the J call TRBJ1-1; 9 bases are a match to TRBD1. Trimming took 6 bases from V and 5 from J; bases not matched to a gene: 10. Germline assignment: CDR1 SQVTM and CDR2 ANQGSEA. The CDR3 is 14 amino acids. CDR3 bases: TGCAGCGTCGCGACAGGGGGATGGAGTACTGAAGCTTTCTTT. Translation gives CSVATGGWSTEAFF.

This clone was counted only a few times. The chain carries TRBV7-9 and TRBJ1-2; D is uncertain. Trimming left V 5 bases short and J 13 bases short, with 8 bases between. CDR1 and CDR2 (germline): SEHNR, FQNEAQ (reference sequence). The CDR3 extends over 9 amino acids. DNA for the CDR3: TGTGCCAGCAGCCCCCGTTCCACCTTC. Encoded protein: CASSPRSTF.

The CDR3, as DNA: TGCGCCAGCAGCCAGCTCCGGACAGACATCACAGATACGCAGTATTTT. Protein: CASSQLRTDITDTQYF. The chain joins TRBV5-1 to TRBJ2-3; D possibly corresponds to TRBD1 (6 bases). Trimming took off 4 bases at V and 2 bases at J, with 17 bases between the two ends. Germline lookup yields CDR1 SGHRS and CDR2 YFSETQ. The CDR3 totals 16 residues.